This T cell receptor (beta chain) comes out of a study of CD8+CD57+ T cells in acquired aplastic anemia. Study information: DNA per sorted CD4+ or CD8+ sample ranged about 0.19 to 30 ug, averaging about 2.9 ug.

Germline V lookup: CDR1 SNHLY, CDR2 FYNNEI. V was clipped by 6 bases and J by 3 bases, with 15 bases between them. The CDR3 sequence is 14 residues long. Genomic DNA, the template, was used for profiling of the TCR beta VDJ and CDR3. TCRdb reprocessed the reads with MiXCR, giving one entry per CDR3 protein. The table has under 350,000 distinct CDR3 sequences, 45% to 65% seen once; the top ten hold 1% to 1.5%. Whoever was chosen for sequencing had shown CD8+CD57+ cell expansion by flow cytometry. Each patient carried a diagnosis of severe acquired aplastic anemia. This clonotype appeared once. The sequenced sample consisted of sorted CD4+, CD8+, or CD8+CD57+ T cells (not recorded which) from PBMCs. The chain couples TRBV2 to TRBJ2-7; possibly TRBD2 for D (6 bases). The TCR sequence derives from a human donor with aplastic anemia. Here the CDR3 DNA reads TGTGCCAGCAGCCGGGAGAAGGGAAGCTACGAGCAGTACTTC. Protein product: CASSREKGSYEQYF. Looking up the rest from reference TRBV2 and TRBJ2-7 gives the full variable domain: EPEVTQTPSHQVTQMGQEVILRCVPISNHLYFYWYRQILGQKVEFLVSFYNNEISEKSEIFDDQFSVERPDGSNFTLKIRSTKLEDSAMYFCASSREKGSYEQYFGPGTRLTVT.